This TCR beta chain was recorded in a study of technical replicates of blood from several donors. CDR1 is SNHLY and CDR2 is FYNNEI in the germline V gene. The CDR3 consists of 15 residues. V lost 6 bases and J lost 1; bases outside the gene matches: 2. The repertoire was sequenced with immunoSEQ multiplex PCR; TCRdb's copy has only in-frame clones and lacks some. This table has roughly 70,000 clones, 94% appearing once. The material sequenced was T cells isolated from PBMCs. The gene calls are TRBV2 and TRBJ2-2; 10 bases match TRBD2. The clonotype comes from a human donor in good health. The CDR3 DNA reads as TGTGCCAGCAGCGGACTAGCGGAGAACACCGGGGAGCTGTTTTTT. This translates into CASSGLAENTGELFF.